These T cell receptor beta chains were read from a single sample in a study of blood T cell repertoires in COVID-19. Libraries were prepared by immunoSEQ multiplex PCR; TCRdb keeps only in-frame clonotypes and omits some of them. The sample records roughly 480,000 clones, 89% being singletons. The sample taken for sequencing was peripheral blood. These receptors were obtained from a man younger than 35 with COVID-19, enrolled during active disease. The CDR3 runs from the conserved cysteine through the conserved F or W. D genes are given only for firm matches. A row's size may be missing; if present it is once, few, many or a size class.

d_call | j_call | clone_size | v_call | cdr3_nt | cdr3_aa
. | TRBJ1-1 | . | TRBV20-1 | TGCAGTGCTAGAACGGGAGCTGAAGCTTTCTTT | CSARTGAEAFF
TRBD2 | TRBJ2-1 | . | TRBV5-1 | TGCGCCAGCAGCTTGGGAGCGGGGGGGCCCACCTACAATGAGCAGTTCTTC | CASSLGAGGPTYNEQFF
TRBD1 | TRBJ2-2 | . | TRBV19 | TGTGCCAGTCAGGGGGCGGGTACGAACACCGGGGAGCTGTTTTTT | CASQGAGTNTGELFF
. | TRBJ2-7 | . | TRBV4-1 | TGCGCCAGCAGCCAAGATTCGGACGAGCAGTACTTC | CASSQDSDEQYF
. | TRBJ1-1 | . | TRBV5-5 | TGTGCCAGCAGCTCCGGACAGAACACTGAAGCTTTCTTT | CASSSGQNTEAFF
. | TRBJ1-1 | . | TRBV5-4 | TGTGCCAGCAGCTACATGAACACTGAAGCTTTCTTT | CASSYMNTEAFF
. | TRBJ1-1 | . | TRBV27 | TGTGCCAGCAGTTTAACAGTGAACACTGAAGCTTTCTTT | CASSLTVNTEAFF
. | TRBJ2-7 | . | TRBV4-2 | TGTGCCAGCAGCCGGGGATTAGCGGACTACGAGCAGTACTTC | CASSRGLADYEQYF
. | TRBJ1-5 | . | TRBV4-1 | TGCGCCAGCAGCCCCACCGGTAGCAATCAGCCCCAGCATTTT | CASSPTGSNQPQHF
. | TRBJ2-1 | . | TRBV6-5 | TGTGCCAGCAGTTACCTAGGCAGTAACAATGAGCAGTTCTTC | CASSYLGSNNEQFF
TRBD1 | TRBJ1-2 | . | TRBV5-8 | TGTGCCAGCAGCCGGGACAGCTTTTCCCTCTATGGCTACACCTTC | CASSRDSFSLYGYTF
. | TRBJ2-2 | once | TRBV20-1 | TGCAGTGCTAGTTCTACAGCCACCGGGGAGCTGTTTTTT | CSASSTATGELFF
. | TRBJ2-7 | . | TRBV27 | TGTGCCAGCAGTCCATGGGACACCGCTTACGAGCAGTACTTC | CASSPWDTAYEQYF
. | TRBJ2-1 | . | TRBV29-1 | TGCAGCGTTCTTTTCAAGGGGAGGTTTTGGGTCGCGGGCCTAAATCGCTCCTACAATGAGCAGTTCTTC | CSVLFKGRFWVAGLNRSYNEQFF
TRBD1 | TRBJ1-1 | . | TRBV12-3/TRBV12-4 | TGTGCCAGCAGCCACAGGGGTGGTGAAGCTTTCTTT | CASSHRGGEAFF
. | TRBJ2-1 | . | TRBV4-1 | TGCGCCAGCAGCCAAGAGGGCGGGACCCAGCAGTTCTTC | CASSQEGGTQQFF
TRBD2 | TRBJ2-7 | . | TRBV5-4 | TGTGCCAGCAGCTCGGGACTAGCGGAATCCTACGAGCAGTACTTC | CASSSGLAESYEQYF
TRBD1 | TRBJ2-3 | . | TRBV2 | TGTGCCAGCAGTACACAGGGGTTCACGCAGTATTTT | CASSTQGFTQYF
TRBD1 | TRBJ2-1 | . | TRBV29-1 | TGCAGCGTGGCAGGGATGACAGGGGCTAATGAGCAGTTCTTC | CSVAGMTGANEQFF
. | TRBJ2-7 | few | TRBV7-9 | TGTGCCAGCAGCTTAACAGCCCAGTACGAGCAGTACTTC | CASSLTAQYEQYF
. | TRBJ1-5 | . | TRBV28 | TGTGCCAGCAGGACGAGAGGGAATCGGCCCCAGCATTTT | CASRTRGNRPQHF
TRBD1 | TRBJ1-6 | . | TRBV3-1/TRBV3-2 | TGTGCCAGCAGCCTTGCTGGGGGACAGGGGTCCTATAATTCACCCCTCCACTTT | CASSLAGGQGSYNSPLHF
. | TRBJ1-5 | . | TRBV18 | TGTGCCAGCTCAATTAGCCATAATAGCAATCAGCCCCAGCATTTT | CASSISHNSNQPQHF
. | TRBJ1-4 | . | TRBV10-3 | TGTGCCATCAGTGAGAGGGGTAATGAAAAACTGTTTTTT | CAISERGNEKLFF
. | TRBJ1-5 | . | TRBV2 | TGTGCCAGCACACAGGGTATGGATCAGCCCCAGCATTTT | CASTQGMDQPQHF
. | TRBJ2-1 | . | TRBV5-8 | TGTGCCAGCAGCTTGTCAGGGAATCCTAATGAGCAGTTCTTC | CASSLSGNPNEQFF
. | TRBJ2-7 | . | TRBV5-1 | TGCGCCAGCAGCCCGGGGGAGCTGCTCTACGAGCAGTACTTC | CASSPGELLYEQYF
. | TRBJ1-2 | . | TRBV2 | TGTGCCAGCAGTGAAGCAGGGGCGTACTATGGCTACACCTTC | CASSEAGAYYGYTF
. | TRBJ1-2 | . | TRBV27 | TGTGCCAGCAGTCCAACGGAAGGGGGTCGTGGCTACACCTTC | CASSPTEGGRGYTF
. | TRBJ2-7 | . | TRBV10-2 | TGCGCCAGCAGTGAAGGGGCTTTGACCTACGAGCAGTACTTC | CASSEGALTYEQYF
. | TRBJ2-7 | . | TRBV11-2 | TGTGCCAGCAGCTTAGAGAGACTCGAAACCTACGAGCAGTACTTC | CASSLERLETYEQYF
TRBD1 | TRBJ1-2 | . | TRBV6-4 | TGTGCCAGCAGTGTAAGCAGGGACAGGGGGTTTGATTATGGCTACACCTTC | CASSVSRDRGFDYGYTF
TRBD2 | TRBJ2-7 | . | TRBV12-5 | TGTGCTAGTGGTTCCCGGGGGGAGTTTGTCTACGAGCAGTACTTC | CASGSRGEFVYEQYF
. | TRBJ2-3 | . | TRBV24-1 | TGTGCCACCAGTGATTTGGGGGGCGCTAATCCAGATACGCAGTATTTT | CATSDLGGANPDTQYF
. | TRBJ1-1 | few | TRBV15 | TGTGCCACCAGCAGTGGGAGGGGCAGGGACACTGAAGCTTTCTTT | CATSSGRGRDTEAFF
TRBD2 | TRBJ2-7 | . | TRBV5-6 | TGTGCCAGCAGCTTGGGACTAGCGGGAGGGCTTGCCAACTACGAGCAGTACTTC | CASSLGLAGGLANYEQYF
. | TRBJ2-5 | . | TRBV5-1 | TGCGCCAGCAGCTTGGGGACAGCTCAAGAGACCCAGTACTTC | CASSLGTAQETQYF
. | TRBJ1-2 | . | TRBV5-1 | TGCGCCAGCAGCTACTACCGAACCGGACAGTCGGGTGGCTACACCTTC | CASSYYRTGQSGGYTF
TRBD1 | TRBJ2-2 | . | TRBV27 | TGTGCCAGCGCGGACAGGGGTGGATACGTGAACACCGGGGAGCTGTTTTTT | CASADRGGYVNTGELFF
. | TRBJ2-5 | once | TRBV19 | TGTGCCAGTAGCCATTATGGGAGGTGGGAGACCCAGTACTTC | CASSHYGRWETQYF
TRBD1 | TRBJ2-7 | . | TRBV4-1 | TGCGCCAGCAGCCAAGAAGTTGCGGGACAGGGAACCTACGAGCAGTACTTC | CASSQEVAGQGTYEQYF
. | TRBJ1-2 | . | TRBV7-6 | TGTGCCAGCAGCCCGGAGACAGGTTCCCTCTATGGCTACACCTTC | CASSPETGSLYGYTF